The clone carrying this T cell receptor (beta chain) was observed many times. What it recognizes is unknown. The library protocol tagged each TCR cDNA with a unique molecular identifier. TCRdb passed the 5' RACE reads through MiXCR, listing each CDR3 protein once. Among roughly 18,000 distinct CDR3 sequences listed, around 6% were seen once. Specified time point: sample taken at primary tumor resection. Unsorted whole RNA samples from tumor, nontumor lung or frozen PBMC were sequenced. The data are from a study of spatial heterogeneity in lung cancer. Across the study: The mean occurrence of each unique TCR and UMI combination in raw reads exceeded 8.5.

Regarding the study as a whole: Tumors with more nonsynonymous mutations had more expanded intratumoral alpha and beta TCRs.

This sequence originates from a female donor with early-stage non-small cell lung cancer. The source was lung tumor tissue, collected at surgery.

In DNA, the CDR3 is TGCGCCAGCAGGGGCGTAAACGCTGAAGCTTTCTTT. Translation: CASRGVNAEAFF. The V gene is TRBV5-1, the J gene TRBJ1-1; no clear D gene. V gave up 5 bases and J gave up 6 bases, with 11 bases separating them. This CDR3 region has 12 residues. CDR1 and CDR2 from the germline V gene are SGHRS and YFSETQ.